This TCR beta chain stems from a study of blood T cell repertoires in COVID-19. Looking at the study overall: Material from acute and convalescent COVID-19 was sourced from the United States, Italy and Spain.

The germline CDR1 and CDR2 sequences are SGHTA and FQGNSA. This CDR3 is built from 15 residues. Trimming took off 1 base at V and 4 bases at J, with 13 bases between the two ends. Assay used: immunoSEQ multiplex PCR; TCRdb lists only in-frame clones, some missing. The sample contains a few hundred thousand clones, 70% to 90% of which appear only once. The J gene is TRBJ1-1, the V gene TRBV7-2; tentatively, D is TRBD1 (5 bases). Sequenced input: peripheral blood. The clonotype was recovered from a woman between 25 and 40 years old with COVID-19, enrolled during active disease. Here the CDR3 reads CASSLVGGSGTEAFF. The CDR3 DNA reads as TGTGCCAGCAGCTTAGTCGGGGGTTCAGGCACTGAAGCTTTCTTT.